The TCR beta chain under discussion was sequenced for a study of T cell repertoires in aging, cancer and after chemotherapy. Peripheral blood genomic DNA, not sorted cells or RNA, was the template. This CDR3 has 13 amino acids. Germline V CDR1 and CDR2: MNHNS, SASEGT. V lost 6 bases to trimming and J lost 0 bases, with 7 bases between them. Multiplex touch-down PCR with TRB-A/B primers amplified rearranged V-D-J TRB sequences. TCRdb redid the calling of the multiplex PCR reads with MiXCR, one entry per CDR3 protein. The top ten clones hold approximately 3% of a sample with 9,000 or so distinct CDR3 sequences, 32% of them seen once.

The receptor was derived from a human donor in good health. The V and J genes are TRBV6-1 and TRBJ2-3, with TRBD2 as a possible D gene (5 bases). Sequencing was carried out using blood. The CDR3: CASRRASTDTQYF. As DNA, the CDR3 is TGTGCCAGCAGGCGGGCTAGCACAGATACGCAGTATTTT.